The 3 T cell receptor beta chains in this list originate from one sample, sequenced in a study of type 1 and type 2 diabetes patients. PCR was run on genomic DNA. Multiplex PCR with 30 forward and 13 reverse primers amplified the TCR beta CDR3. TCRdb recomputed calls from the multiplex PCR reads with MiXCR, one row per CDR3 protein. The repertoire has 280,000 or so distinct CDR3 sequences, approximately 50% of them found once; the top ten carry roughly an eighth. Input material: peripheral blood mononuclear cells (PBMCs). The receptors were gathered from a man aged 18 to 30 with type 2 diabetes.

This clonotype was observed a handful of times. This sequence joins TRBV19 and TRBJ1-6, with 7 bases lining up with TRBD1. This CDR3 contains 16 residues. The ends lost 6 bases at V and 5 bases at J; junction bases unmatched: 10. Germline V gene data show CDR1 as LNHDA and CDR2 as SQIVND (reference sequence). The CDR3 sequence is CASSSDPDRDNSPLHF. The CDR3 DNA follows: TGTGCCAGTAGCTCGGACCCTGACAGGGATAATTCACCCCTCCACTTT. The full variable domain, in which reference TRBV19 and TRBJ1-6 provide the parts outside the CDR3, is DGGITQSPKYLFRKEGQNVTLSCEQNLNHDAMYWYRQDPGQGLRLIYYSQIVNDFQKGDIAEGYSVSREKKESFPLTVTSAQKNPTAFYLCASSSDPDRDNSPLHFGNGTRLTVT.

CDR3 amino acids: CASSSMDRGLNYGYTF. The DNA of the CDR3 is TGTGCCAGCAGTTCCATGGACAGGGGGCTTAACTATGGCTACACCTTC. The J gene is TRBJ1-2, the V gene TRBV6-6; 11 nucleotides match TRBD1. The CDR3 has 16 amino acids. The germline gives CDR1 MNHNY, CDR2 SVGAGI (reference sequence). With V trimmed by 4 bases and J by 1 base, 5 bases remained unmatched.

This clonotype was counted between two and nine times. The chain is built from TRBV27 and TRBJ1-2; D is perhaps TRBD1 (5 bases). The ends were cut back, 6 bases at V and 6 bases at J, with 17 bases in the middle. The germline gives CDR1 MNHEY, CDR2 SMNVEV (reference sequence). The CDR3 consists of 14 residues. The CDR3 region is CASRTYGTEDGYTF. As DNA, the CDR3 is TGTGCCAGCAGGACCTACGGGACGGAAGATGGCTACACCTTC.